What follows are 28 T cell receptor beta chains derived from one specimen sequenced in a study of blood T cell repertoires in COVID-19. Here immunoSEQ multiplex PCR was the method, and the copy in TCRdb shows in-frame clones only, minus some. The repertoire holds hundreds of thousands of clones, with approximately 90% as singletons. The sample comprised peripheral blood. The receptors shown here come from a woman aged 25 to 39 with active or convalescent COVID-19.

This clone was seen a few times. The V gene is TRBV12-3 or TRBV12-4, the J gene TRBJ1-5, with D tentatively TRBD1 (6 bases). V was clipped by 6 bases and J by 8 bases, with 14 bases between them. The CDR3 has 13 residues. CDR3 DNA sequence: TGTGCCAGCAGCTCGGACAGTAAGGAGCCCCAGCATTTT. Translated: CASSSDSKEPQHF.

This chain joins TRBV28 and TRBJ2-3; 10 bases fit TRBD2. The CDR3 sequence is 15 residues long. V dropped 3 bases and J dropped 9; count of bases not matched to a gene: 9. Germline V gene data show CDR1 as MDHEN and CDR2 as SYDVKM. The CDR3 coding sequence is TGTGCCAGCAGTTTGGTGCAGGGGACTAGCGACACGCAGTATTTT. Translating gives CASSLVQGTSDTQYF.

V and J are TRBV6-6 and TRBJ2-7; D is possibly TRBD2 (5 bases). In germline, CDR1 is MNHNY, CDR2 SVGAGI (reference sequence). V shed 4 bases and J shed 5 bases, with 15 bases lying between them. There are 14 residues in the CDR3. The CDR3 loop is CASSLQITGDEQYF. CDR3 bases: TGTGCCAGCAGTTTACAAATAACCGGGGACGAGCAGTACTTC.

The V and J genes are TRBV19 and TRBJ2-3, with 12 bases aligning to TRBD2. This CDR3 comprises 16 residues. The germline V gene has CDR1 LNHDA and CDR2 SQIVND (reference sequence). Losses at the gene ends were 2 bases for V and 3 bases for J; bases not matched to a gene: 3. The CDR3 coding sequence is TGTGCCAGTAGTATAAGGCTAGCGGGGGGGACAGATACGCAGTATTTT. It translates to CASSIRLAGGTDTQYF.

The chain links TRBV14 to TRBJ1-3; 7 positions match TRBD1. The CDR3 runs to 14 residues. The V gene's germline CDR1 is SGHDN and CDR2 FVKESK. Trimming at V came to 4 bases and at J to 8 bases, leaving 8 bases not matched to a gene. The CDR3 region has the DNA TGTGCCAGCAGCCGCAGGGGGATACGGGACACCATATATTTT. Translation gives CASSRRGIRDTIYF.

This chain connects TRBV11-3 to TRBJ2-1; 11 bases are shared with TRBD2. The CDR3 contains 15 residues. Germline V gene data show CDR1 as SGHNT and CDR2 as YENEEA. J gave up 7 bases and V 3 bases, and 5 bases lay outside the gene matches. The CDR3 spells CASSLSRLAGNEQFF. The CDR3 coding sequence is TGTGCCAGCAGCTTGTCGCGACTAGCGGGAAATGAGCAGTTCTTC. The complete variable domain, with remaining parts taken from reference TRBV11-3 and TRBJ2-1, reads EAGVVQSPRYKIIEKKQPVAFWCNPISGHNTLYWYLQNLGQGPELLIRYENEEAVDDSQLPKDRFSAERLKGVDSTLKIQPAELGDSAVYLCASSLSRLAGNEQFFGPGTRLTVL.

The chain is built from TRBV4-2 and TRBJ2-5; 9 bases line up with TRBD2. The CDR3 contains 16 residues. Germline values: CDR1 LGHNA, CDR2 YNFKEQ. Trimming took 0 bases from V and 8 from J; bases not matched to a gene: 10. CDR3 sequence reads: CASSQDFSGSSGTQYF. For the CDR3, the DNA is TGTGCCAGCAGCCAAGATTTTAGCGGGAGCTCTGGAACCCAGTACTTC.

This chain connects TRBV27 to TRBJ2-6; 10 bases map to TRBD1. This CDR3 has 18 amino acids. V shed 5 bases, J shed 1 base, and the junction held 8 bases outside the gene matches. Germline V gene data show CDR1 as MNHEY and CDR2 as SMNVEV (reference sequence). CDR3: CASSPGQGITSGANVLTF. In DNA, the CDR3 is TGTGCCAGCAGTCCGGGACAGGGGATTACATCTGGGGCCAACGTCCTGACTTTC.

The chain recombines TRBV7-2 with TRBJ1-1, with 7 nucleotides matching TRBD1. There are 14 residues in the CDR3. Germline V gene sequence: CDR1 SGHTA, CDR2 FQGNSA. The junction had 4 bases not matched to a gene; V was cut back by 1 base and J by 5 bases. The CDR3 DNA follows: TGTGCCAGCAGCTTAGGGACAGGTAGGACTGAAGCTTTCTTT. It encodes CASSLGTGRTEAFF.

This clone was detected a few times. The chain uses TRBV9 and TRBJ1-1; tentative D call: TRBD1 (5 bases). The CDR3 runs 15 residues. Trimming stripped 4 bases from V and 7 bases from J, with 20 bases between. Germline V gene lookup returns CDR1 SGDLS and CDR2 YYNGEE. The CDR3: CASSSKAGGGVEAFF. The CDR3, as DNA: TGTGCCAGCAGCTCCAAAGCTGGGGGAGGGGTTGAAGCTTTCTTT.

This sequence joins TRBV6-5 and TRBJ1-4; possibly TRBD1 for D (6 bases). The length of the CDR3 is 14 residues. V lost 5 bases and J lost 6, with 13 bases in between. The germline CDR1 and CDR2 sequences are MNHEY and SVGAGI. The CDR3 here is CASSTAGAHEKLFF. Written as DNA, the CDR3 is TGTGCCAGCAGTACCGCGGGGGCGCATGAAAAACTGTTTTTT.

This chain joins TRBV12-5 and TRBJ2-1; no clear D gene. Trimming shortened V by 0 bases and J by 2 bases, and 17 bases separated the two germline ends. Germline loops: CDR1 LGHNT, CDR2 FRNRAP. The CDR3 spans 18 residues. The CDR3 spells CASGLVRPLHRAYNEQFF. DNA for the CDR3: TGTGCTAGTGGTTTGGTACGGCCCCTACACCGGGCCTACAATGAGCAGTTCTTC.

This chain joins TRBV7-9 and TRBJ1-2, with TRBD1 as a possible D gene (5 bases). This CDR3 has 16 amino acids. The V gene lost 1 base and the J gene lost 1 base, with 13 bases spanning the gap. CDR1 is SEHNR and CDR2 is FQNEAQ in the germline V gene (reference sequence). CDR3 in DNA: TGTGCCAGCAGCTTAGAGGGGATACATAGTAACTATGGCTACACCTTC. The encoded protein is CASSLEGIHSNYGYTF.

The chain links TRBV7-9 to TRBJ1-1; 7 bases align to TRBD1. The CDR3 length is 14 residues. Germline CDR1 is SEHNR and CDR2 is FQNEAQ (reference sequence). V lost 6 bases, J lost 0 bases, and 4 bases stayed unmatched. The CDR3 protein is CASRKGQMNTEAFF. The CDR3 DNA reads TGTGCCAGCAGGAAGGGACAGATGAACACTGAAGCTTTCTTT.

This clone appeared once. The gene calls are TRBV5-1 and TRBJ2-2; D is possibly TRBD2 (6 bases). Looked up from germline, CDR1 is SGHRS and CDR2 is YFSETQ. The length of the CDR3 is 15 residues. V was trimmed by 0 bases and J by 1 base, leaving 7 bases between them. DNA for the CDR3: TGCGCCAGCAGCTTGGGCGGGAAGAACACCGGGGAGCTGTTTTTT. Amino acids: CASSLGGKNTGELFF.

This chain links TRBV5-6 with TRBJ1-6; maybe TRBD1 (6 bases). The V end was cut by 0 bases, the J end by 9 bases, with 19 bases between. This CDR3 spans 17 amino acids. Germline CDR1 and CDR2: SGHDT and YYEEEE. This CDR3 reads CASSLVAGATFGSPLHF. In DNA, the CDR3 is TGTGCCAGCAGCTTGGTAGCAGGGGCGACCTTTGGTTCACCCCTCCACTTT. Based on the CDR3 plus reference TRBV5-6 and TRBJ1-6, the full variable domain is DAGVTQSPTHLIKTRGQQVTLRCSPKSGHDTVSWYQQALGQGPQFIFQYYEEEERQRGNFPDRFSGHQFPNYSSELNVNALLLGDSALYLCASSLVAGATFGSPLHFGNGTRLTVT.

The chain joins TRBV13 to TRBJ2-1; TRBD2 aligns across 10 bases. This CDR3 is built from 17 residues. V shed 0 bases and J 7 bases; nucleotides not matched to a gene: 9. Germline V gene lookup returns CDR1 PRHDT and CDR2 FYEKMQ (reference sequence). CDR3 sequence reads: CASSLGQREGILNEQFF. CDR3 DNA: TGTGCCAGCAGCTTAGGGCAGCGGGAGGGAATTTTGAATGAGCAGTTCTTC. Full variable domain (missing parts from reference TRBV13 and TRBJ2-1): AAGVIQSPRHLIKEKRETATLKCYPIPRHDTVYWYQQGPGQDPQFLISFYEKMQSDKGSIPDRFSAQQFSDYHSELNMSSLELGDSALYFCASSLGQREGILNEQFFGPGTRLTVL.

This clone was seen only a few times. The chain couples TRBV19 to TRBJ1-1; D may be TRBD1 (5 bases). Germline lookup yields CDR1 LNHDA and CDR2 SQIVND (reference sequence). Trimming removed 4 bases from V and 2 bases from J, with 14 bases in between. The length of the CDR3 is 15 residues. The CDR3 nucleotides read TGTGCCAGTAGTACCCAGGGCGTCGGTAACACTGAAGCTTTCTTT. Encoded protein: CASSTQGVGNTEAFF.

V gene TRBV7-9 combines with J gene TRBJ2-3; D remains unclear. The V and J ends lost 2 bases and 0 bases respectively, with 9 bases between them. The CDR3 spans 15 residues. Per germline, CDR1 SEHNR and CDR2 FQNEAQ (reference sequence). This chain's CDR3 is CASSLMRSSTDTQYF. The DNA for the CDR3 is TGTGCCAGCAGCTTAATGAGGTCCAGCACAGATACGCAGTATTTT.

The CDR3 protein is CASREDSSGNTIYF. The CDR3 region has the DNA TGTGCCAGCAGGGAGGACAGCTCTGGAAACACCATATATTTT. V is TRBV2 and J is TRBJ1-3, with D perhaps matching TRBD1 (6 bases). The V and J ends lost 6 bases and 0 bases respectively, with 9 bases between them. CDR3 length: 14 residues. The germline gives CDR1 SNHLY, CDR2 FYNNEI. The variable domain in full, with the rest retrieved from reference TRBV2 and TRBJ1-3, is EPEVTQTPSHQVTQMGQEVILRCVPISNHLYFYWYRQILGQKVEFLVSFYNNEISEKSEIFDDQFSVERPDGSNFTLKIRSTKLEDSAMYFCASREDSSGNTIYFGEGSWLTVV.

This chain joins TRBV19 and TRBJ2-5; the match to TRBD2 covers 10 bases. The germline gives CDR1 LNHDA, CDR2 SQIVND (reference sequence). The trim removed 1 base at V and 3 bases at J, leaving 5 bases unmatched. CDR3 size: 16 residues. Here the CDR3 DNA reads TGTGCCAGTAGTATAGGACCAGCGGGGGGGAAAGAGACCCAGTACTTC. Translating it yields CASSIGPAGGKETQYF. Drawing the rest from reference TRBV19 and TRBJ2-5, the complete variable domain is DGGITQSPKYLFRKEGQNVTLSCEQNLNHDAMYWYRQDPGQGLRLIYYSQIVNDFQKGDIAEGYSVSREKKESFPLTVTSAQKNPTAFYLCASSIGPAGGKETQYFGPGTRLLVL.

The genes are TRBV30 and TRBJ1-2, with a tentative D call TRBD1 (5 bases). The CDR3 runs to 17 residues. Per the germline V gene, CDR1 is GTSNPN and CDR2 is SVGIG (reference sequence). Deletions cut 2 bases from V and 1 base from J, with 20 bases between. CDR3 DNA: TGTGCCTGGAGTTTGGCGTTGACAGTATCTTTTAACTATGGCTACACCTTC. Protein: CAWSLALTVSFNYGYTF.

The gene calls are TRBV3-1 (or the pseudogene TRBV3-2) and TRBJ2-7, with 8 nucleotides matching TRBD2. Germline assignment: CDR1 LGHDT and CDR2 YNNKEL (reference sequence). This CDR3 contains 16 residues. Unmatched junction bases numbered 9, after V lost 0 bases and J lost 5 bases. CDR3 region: CASSQDLFLAGDEQYF. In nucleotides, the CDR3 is TGTGCCAGCAGCCAAGATCTTTTCCTAGCGGGCGACGAGCAGTACTTC.

CDR3 sequence (DNA): TGTGCCATCAGTGACTCCGGAAGGGGGCCCCTCTCCTACGAGCAGTACTTC. It yields the protein CAISDSGRGPLSYEQYF. The chain combines TRBV10-3 with TRBJ2-7, with TRBD1 matching over 7 bases. The J segment lost 0 bases and the V segment lost 3 bases, leaving 11 bases of the junction unmatched. CDR3 length: 17 residues. CDR1 and CDR2 (germline): ENHRY, SYGVKD.

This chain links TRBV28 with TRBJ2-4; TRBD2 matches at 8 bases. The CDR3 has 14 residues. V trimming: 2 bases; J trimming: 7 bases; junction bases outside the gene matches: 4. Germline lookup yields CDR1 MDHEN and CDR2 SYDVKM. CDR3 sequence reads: CASSLAREGNIQYF. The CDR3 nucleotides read TGTGCCAGCAGTTTAGCTCGGGAGGGGAACATTCAGTACTTC.

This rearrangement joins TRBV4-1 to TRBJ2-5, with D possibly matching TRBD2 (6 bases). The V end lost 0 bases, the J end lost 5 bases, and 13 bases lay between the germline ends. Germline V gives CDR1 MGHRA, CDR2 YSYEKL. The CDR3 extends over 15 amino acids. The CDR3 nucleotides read TGCGCCAGCAGCCAAGAACCGGGACTGAAGGAGACCCAGTACTTC. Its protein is CASSQEPGLKETQYF.

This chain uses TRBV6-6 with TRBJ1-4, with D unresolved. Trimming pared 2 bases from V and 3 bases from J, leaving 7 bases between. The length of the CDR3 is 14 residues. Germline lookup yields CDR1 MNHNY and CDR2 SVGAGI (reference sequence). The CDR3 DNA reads TGTGCCAGCAGTTACGGCAGTCCTAATGAAAAACTGTTTTTT. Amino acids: CASSYGSPNEKLFF.

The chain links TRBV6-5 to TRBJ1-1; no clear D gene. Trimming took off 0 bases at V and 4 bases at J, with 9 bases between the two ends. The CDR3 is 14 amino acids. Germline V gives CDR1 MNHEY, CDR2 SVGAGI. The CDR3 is CASSYSRSITEAFF. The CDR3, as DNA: TGTGCCAGCAGTTACTCGAGGTCGATCACTGAAGCTTTCTTT.